This entry lists 32 T cell receptor beta chains sequenced from one sample in a study of shared clonotypes between healthy human individuals. The table came from immunoSEQ multiplex PCR; TCRdb's copy has only in-frame clones and leaves some out. The table includes fewer than 1 million clones, 96% detected once. CD45RO-negative cells were positively selected for CCR7, leaving out terminally differentiated effector memory CD45RA+ cells. The sequenced sample was naive CD8+ T cells sorted from blood. These TCRs come from a man younger than 40 in good health.

The CDR3 DNA is TGTGCCAGCAGTCCACTAGCGGGAGGCTCCTACGAGCAGTACTTC. Encoded protein: CASSPLAGGSYEQYF. This sequence joins TRBV27 and TRBJ2-7, with 12 bases matching TRBD2. The CDR3 extends over 15 amino acids. From germline, CDR1 is MNHEY and CDR2 SMNVEV (reference sequence). The junction had 2 bases not matched to a gene; V was cut back by 5 bases and J by 0 bases.

This sequence joins TRBV5-4 and TRBJ1-1; D is ambiguous. This CDR3 contains 12 residues. Trimming shortened V by 7 bases and J by 2 bases, and 9 bases separated the two germline ends. Per germline, CDR1 SGHNT and CDR2 YYREEE (reference sequence). This CDR3 reads CASSGTNTEAFF. For the CDR3, the DNA is TGTGCCAGCTCCGGCACAAACACTGAAGCTTTCTTT.

This chain joins TRBV10-3 and TRBJ1-5; tentatively, D is TRBD1 (6 bases). Germline CDR1 ENHRY, CDR2 SYGVKD. The V gene lost 11 bases and the J gene lost 4 bases, with 18 bases spanning the gap. The CDR3 extends over 14 amino acids. The CDR3 spells CAASSGGTNQPQHF. CDR3 sequence (DNA): TGTGCCGCCTCTTCGGGGGGCACAAATCAGCCCCAGCATTTT.

This chain uses TRBV10-3 with TRBJ2-2; D is ambiguous. V dropped 6 bases and J dropped 2 bases, with 7 bases sitting between them. The germline CDR1 and CDR2 sequences are ENHRY and SYGVKD. The CDR3 loop spans 13 amino acids. The CDR3 reads CAIRLINTGELFF. In DNA form, the CDR3 reads TGTGCCATCAGGCTCATTAACACCGGGGAGCTGTTTTTT.

The genes are TRBV23-1 and TRBJ2-1, with TRBD2 matching over 14 bases. TRBV23-1 is an open reading frame whose function is uncertain. The CDR3 sequence is 17 residues long. J gave up 7 bases and V 4 bases, and 9 bases lay outside the gene matches. CDR3 sequence: CASSPRTSGRPLNEQFF. The CDR3 DNA sequence: TGCGCCAGCAGTCCCCGGACTAGCGGGAGGCCGCTTAATGAGCAGTTCTTC.

This sequence joins TRBV6-6 and TRBJ2-7; D ambiguous. The CDR3 covers 14 residues. V was pared by 4 bases and J by 4 bases, with 14 bases between. Germline CDR1 and CDR2: MNHNY and SVGAGI (reference sequence). Written as DNA, the CDR3 is TGTGCCAGCAGTTCTGAGGCACGACCTTACGAGCAGTACTTC. This codes for CASSSEARPYEQYF.

This chain uses TRBV4-1 with TRBJ2-5; TRBD1 agrees at 8 bases. CDR1 is MGHRA and CDR2 is YSYEKL in the germline V gene. The CDR3 consists of 15 residues. Losses at the gene ends were 3 bases for V and 5 bases for J; bases not matched to a gene: 8. CDR3 region: CASSHLQGEGETQYF. The CDR3 coding sequence is TGCGCCAGCAGCCATCTACAGGGGGAAGGGGAGACCCAGTACTTC.

The chain couples TRBV6-1 to TRBJ1-1, with 10 positions matching TRBD1. The V segment lost 0 bases and the J segment 4 bases; nucleotides outside the gene matches: 11. Germline V gives CDR1 MNHNS, CDR2 SASEGT. CDR3 length equals 18 residues. The CDR3 bases are TGTGCCAGCAGTGAAGCGCTTCCCGACAGGGGGCGGGTCACTGAAGCTTTCTTT. Translating it yields CASSEALPDRGRVTEAFF.

The rearrangement links TRBV7-8 to TRBJ2-7; D may be TRBD1 (6 bases). V lost 5 bases to trimming and J lost 5 bases, with 22 bases between them. The CDR3 length is 16 residues. Germline assignment: CDR1 SGHVS and CDR2 FQNEAQ. The CDR3 protein is CASSPEIYTGNDEQYF. For the CDR3, the DNA is TGTGCCAGCAGCCCGGAAATTTATACAGGGAACGACGAGCAGTACTTC.

V gene TRBV27 combines with J gene TRBJ2-7; D possibly corresponds to TRBD2 (6 bases). CDR1 is MNHEY and CDR2 is SMNVEV in the germline V gene (reference sequence). The CDR3 is made up of 15 amino acids. Deletions cut 3 bases from V and 7 bases from J, with 19 bases between. CDR3 sequence reads: CASSFRSRGGREQYF. The CDR3 coding sequence is TGTGCCAGCAGTTTCCGATCTCGGGGAGGTCGTGAGCAGTACTTC.

This chain links TRBV10-3 with TRBJ2-7; D ambiguous. The CDR3 extends over 13 amino acids. Germline values: CDR1 ENHRY, CDR2 SYGVKD. Trimming removed 0 bases from V and 6 bases from J, with 9 bases in between. DNA of the CDR3: TGTGCCATCAGTGAGTCCTCTATAGTCGAGCAGTACTTC. Translated, it gives CAISESSIVEQYF.

The chain is built from TRBV11-3 and TRBJ2-7; TRBD1 matches at 8 bases. The CDR3 totals 15 residues. V lost 5 bases to trimming and J lost 0 bases; unmatched junction nucleotides: 6. In germline, CDR1 is SGHNT, CDR2 YENEEA. CDR3 residues: CASSPRTGISYEQYF. The DNA of the CDR3 is TGTGCCAGCAGCCCCAGGACAGGGATCTCCTACGAGCAGTACTTC.

This clone was recorded once. V gene TRBV2 combines with J gene TRBJ2-1; D is possibly TRBD2 (5 bases). Germline V gene lookup returns CDR1 SNHLY and CDR2 FYNNEI. Trimming stripped 6 bases from V and 8 bases from J, with 20 bases between. This CDR3 region has 15 residues. The CDR3 region is CASSAPRSGSHEQFF. The CDR3 DNA reads as TGTGCCAGCAGCGCTCCTCGATCGGGAAGCCATGAGCAGTTCTTC.

The chain is built from TRBV19 and TRBJ1-2; D not resolved. The CDR3 runs 11 residues. Trimming pared 5 bases from V and 3 bases from J, leaving 4 bases between. Germline V gene sequence: CDR1 LNHDA, CDR2 SQIVND (reference sequence). As DNA, the CDR3 is TGTGCCAGTAGTTTGGACTATGGCTACACCTTC. Translating gives CASSLDYGYTF.

The genes are TRBV15 and TRBJ2-1; 9 nucleotides match TRBD2. Trimming at V came to 6 bases and at J to 0 bases, leaving 3 bases not matched to a gene. This CDR3 is 15 amino acids long. Germline loops: CDR1 LNHNV, CDR2 YYDKDF (reference sequence). The CDR3 bases are TGTGCCACCAGTTCTAGCGGGAACTCCTACAATGAGCAGTTCTTC. It yields the protein CATSSSGNSYNEQFF.

This chain uses TRBV2 with TRBJ2-3; no definite D call. This CDR3 region has 10 residues. Germline CDR1 is SNHLY and CDR2 is FYNNEI. Trimming stripped 11 bases from V and 6 bases from J, with 9 bases between. The CDR3 reads CAQSGDTQYF. As DNA, the CDR3 is TGTGCCCAAAGTGGGGATACGCAGTATTTT. The whole variable domain, filled in from reference TRBV2 and TRBJ2-3, reads EPEVTQTPSHQVTQMGQEVILRCVPISNHLYFYWYRQILGQKVEFLVSFYNNEISEKSEIFDDQFSVERPDGSNFTLKIRSTKLEDSAMYFCAQSGDTQYFGPGTRLTVL.

The J gene is TRBJ1-1, the V gene TRBV7-9, with a possible D match to TRBD1 (6 bases). CDR3 length equals 12 residues. CDR1 is SEHNR, CDR2 FQNEAQ, per germline (reference sequence). V lost 5 bases, J lost 7 bases, and 11 bases lay in between. CDR3 protein: CASSAGQLEAFF. The CDR3 nucleotides are TGTGCCAGCAGCGCCGGACAGCTTGAAGCTTTCTTT.

The J gene is TRBJ1-4, the V gene TRBV6-5, with D possibly TRBD1 on 6 matching bases. Germline CDR1 MNHEY, CDR2 SVGAGI. The CDR3 is 16 amino acids. Trimming shortened V by 2 bases and J by 4 bases, and 14 bases separated the two germline ends. CDR3 coding DNA: TGTGCCAGCAGTTACCCAAGCAGGGGCAGTAATGAAAAACTGTTTTTT. It specifies CASSYPSRGSNEKLFF.

The V gene is TRBV11-2, the J gene TRBJ2-7; 8 bases agree with TRBD1. Germline assignment: CDR1 SGHAT and CDR2 FQNNGV. The CDR3 has 14 residues. The V gene end was trimmed by 6 bases and the J gene end by 4 bases; junction bases not matched to a gene: 8. The CDR3 region is CASSLWTGRYEQYF. The CDR3 DNA reads TGTGCCAGCAGTCTTTGGACAGGGAGGTACGAGCAGTACTTC.

This rearrangement joins TRBV6-1 to TRBJ2-7; no clear D. Germline loops: CDR1 MNHNS, CDR2 SASEGT. The V gene lost 2 bases and the J gene lost 3 bases, with 11 bases spanning the gap. This CDR3 region has 14 residues. The CDR3 nucleotides read TGTGCCAGCAGTGAATTGAACAAATACTACGAGCAGTACTTC. It is translated as CASSELNKYYEQYF.

The V gene is TRBV29-1, the J gene TRBJ2-1; D is unresolved. Germline CDR1 SQVTM, CDR2 ANQGSEA. CDR3 length equals 14 residues. Trimming took off 3 bases at V and 3 bases at J, with 12 bases between the two ends. This CDR3 is CSVEGQLDYNEQFF. The CDR3 DNA is TGCAGCGTTGAGGGTCAATTGGACTACAATGAGCAGTTCTTC.

This rearrangement joins TRBV29-1 to TRBJ2-1; the D is unclear. Trimming removed 6 bases from V and 7 bases from J, with 1 base in between. The CDR3 length is 8 residues. The germline CDR1 and CDR2 sequences are SQVTM and ANQGSEA. CDR3 region: CSVNEQFF. As DNA, the CDR3 is TGCAGCGTGAATGAGCAGTTCTTC.

The rearrangement links TRBV4-1 to TRBJ2-3; no firm D call. Germline V gene lookup returns CDR1 MGHRA and CDR2 YSYEKL. The V and J ends lost 0 bases and 5 bases respectively, with 18 bases between them. The CDR3 totals 17 residues. The CDR3 DNA sequence: TGCGCCAGCAGCCAAGACGCGCAATTCCCCCCTGAAGATACGCAGTATTTT. This codes for CASSQDAQFPPEDTQYF.

The V and J genes are TRBV7-9 and TRBJ1-1; the D is unclear. The V gene lost 1 base and the J gene lost 1 base, with 7 bases spanning the gap. The germline V gene has CDR1 SEHNR and CDR2 FQNEAQ (reference sequence). This CDR3 region has 14 residues. The CDR3 nucleotides read TGTGCCAGCAGCTTAGTAGTAGCGAACACTGAAGCTTTCTTT. Amino acids: CASSLVVANTEAFF.

The chain employs TRBV4-1 and TRBJ1-1, with D uncertain. Trimming shortened V by 5 bases and J by 4 bases, and 11 bases separated the two germline ends. The CDR3 covers 13 residues. Germline V lookup: CDR1 MGHRA, CDR2 YSYEKL. This CDR3 is CASSWTSGTEAFF. The CDR3 coding sequence is TGCGCCAGCAGCTGGACGTCGGGCACTGAAGCTTTCTTT.

This clone was seen once. The chain is built from TRBV9 and TRBJ2-7; D perhaps matches TRBD2 (5 bases). There are 14 residues in the CDR3. Germline loops: CDR1 SGDLS, CDR2 YYNGEE. Trimming stripped 3 bases from V and 1 base from J, with 11 bases between. The CDR3 here is CASSAGMGSYEQYF. In DNA form, the CDR3 reads TGTGCCAGCAGCGCCGGGATGGGGTCCTACGAGCAGTACTTC.

This rearrangement joins TRBV7-2 to TRBJ1-2; D remains ambiguous. The CDR3 sequence is 16 residues long. Germline V CDR1 and CDR2: SGHTA, FQGNSA. V lost 4 bases to trimming and J lost 2 bases, with 17 bases between them. DNA of the CDR3: TGTGCCAGCAGCTCGCCCTACCGGGAGGACAACTATGGCTACACCTTC. Translating it yields CASSSPYREDNYGYTF.

This chain connects TRBV14 to TRBJ2-2; no definite D call. Between the trimmed V and J ends, which lost 0 bases and 2 bases, there was a span of 4 bases. Germline lookup yields CDR1 SGHDN and CDR2 FVKESK. The CDR3 is 14 amino acids. The CDR3 sequence: CASSQDSNTGELFF. DNA for the CDR3: TGTGCCAGCAGCCAAGACAGTAACACCGGGGAGCTGTTTTTT.

The genes are TRBV14 and TRBJ2-7, with 7 bases lining up with TRBD2. CDR1 and CDR2 (germline): SGHDN, FVKESK. The CDR3 has 14 residues. The V gene end was trimmed by 1 base and the J gene end by 2 bases; junction bases not matched to a gene: 2. Written as DNA, the CDR3 is TGTGCCAGCAGCCAAGGACTAGCCACCTACGAGCAGTACTTC. Amino acids: CASSQGLATYEQYF.

The chain combines TRBV12-5 with TRBJ2-1; D is unresolved. V dropped 1 base and J dropped 6 bases, with 7 bases sitting between them. Germline V gives CDR1 LGHNT, CDR2 FRNRAP. The CDR3 loop spans 13 amino acids. CDR3 residues: CASGLGLFNEQFF. CDR3 sequence (DNA): TGTGCTAGTGGTTTGGGACTTTTCAATGAGCAGTTCTTC.

A single count supports this clone. The rearrangement uses TRBV7-9 and TRBJ2-7, with no clear D. Germline assignment: CDR1 SEHNR and CDR2 FQNEAQ (reference sequence). Trimming stripped 5 bases from V and 2 bases from J, with 10 bases between. The CDR3 has 13 amino acids. The CDR3 loop is CASSTGPTYEQYF. The CDR3 DNA is TGTGCCAGCAGCACCGGTCCGACCTACGAGCAGTACTTC.

The chain couples TRBV7-3 to TRBJ2-7; either TRBD1 or TRBD2 may supply D (5 bases each). Germline V gene data show CDR1 as SGHTA and CDR2 as FQGTGA. The CDR3 runs 14 residues. Trimming took 5 bases from V and 12 from J, leaving 23 bases between them. CDR3 coding DNA: TGTGCCAGCAGCCTCTCCGGGATCCCGATGGGGCCGTACTTC. Protein: CASSLSGIPMGPYF.